Sequencing of this T cell receptor beta chain was carried out in a study of T-cell memory formation after mild COVID-19. Study-wide results and caveats: The pre-infection memory compartment contained some responding clones, suggesting cross-reactive memory joined. Contracting CD4+ clones lay largely in CM and EM, with CD8+ ones residing in EMRA. Clones contracting day 15 to 85 were balanced CD4/CD8; later expanders leaned CD4+.

TCRdb ran MiXCR on the 5' RACE reads and lists one entry per CDR3 protein. This sample has around 470,000 distinct CDR3 sequences, with around 20% found just once. Germline CDR1 MNHEY, CDR2 SMNVEV (reference sequence). Trimming removed 6 bases from V and 3 bases from J, with 12 bases in between. CDR3 length equals 13 residues. This clonotype was recorded at least ten times. Its specificity is not known. This clonotype originated in an adult woman who had mild COVID-19 (a few samples of this study predate the infection). Cell type and time point are not known. The chain employs TRBV27 and TRBJ2-7; D is unclear. The sequencing sample was made of PBMCs or a T cell subset sorted from them (not recorded which). The CDR3 nucleotides are TGTGCCAGCAGCCTGTCTCCCAGCTACGAGCAGTACTTC. Protein sequence: CASSLSPSYEQYF.